The clone carrying this TCR beta chain was observed a few times. The antigen is unknown. Per sample, roughly 470 nanograms of biopsy DNA were TCRB immunosequenced. Assay: immunoSEQ multiplex PCR; the TCRdb copy retains only in-frame clones and omits some. The table has about 4,500 clones, around 75% seen once; the top ten hold 16%. The ends were cut back, 8 bases at V and 4 bases at J, with 15 bases in the middle. This CDR3 is 14 amino acids long. The V gene's germline CDR1 is MNHNS and CDR2 SASEGT. This sample is drawn from a study of T cell repertoires in ileal Crohn's disease. Whole-study results and caveats: Clonal expansions were more frequent in active smokers than non-smokers at surgery.

The sample comprised ileal tissue. The chain has TRBV6-1 and TRBJ1-3, with D possibly being TRBD1 (5 bases). The receptor's source is an adult with Crohn's disease. For the CDR3, the DNA is TGTGCCAGCTTTAACGGGCGGACAGGAAACACCATATATTTT. As protein: CASFNGRTGNTIYF.